The 11 T cell receptor beta chains given below trace back to one sample, sequenced in a study of sequential checkpoint blockade in melanoma. Treatment of the sample: randomized to nivolumab then ipilimumab (arm A) or the reverse (arm B). Profiling relied on immunoSEQ multiplex PCR, and the TCRdb table lists in-frame clones only, not all of them. The table includes around 12,000 clones, 74% detected once. Sample: CD8+ T cells sorted from blood (inferred from file names), taken from a patient given nivolumab and ipilimumab in sequence. The source is a human donor with melanoma.

The CDR3 DNA reads as TGTGCCAGCAGCGTAGGACTAGCGGGGGTTTGGGGAGAGACCCAGTACTTC. Its translation is CASSVGLAGVWGETQYF. The rearrangement joins TRBV9 to TRBJ2-5; 12 bases match TRBD2. The CDR3 has 17 residues. From germline, CDR1 is SGDLS and CDR2 YYNGEE. V shed 0 bases, J shed 4 bases, and the junction held 7 bases outside the gene matches.

This clone appeared once. The V and J genes are TRBV7-9 and TRBJ2-5; D is uncertain. The CDR3 covers 18 residues. V lost 5 bases, J lost 0 bases, and 22 bases lay in between. The germline V gene encodes CDR1 SEHNR and CDR2 FQNEAQ (reference sequence). The CDR3 nucleotides read TGTGCCAGCAGCGAAAACCACTTACCCCACAGAAACCAAGAGACCCAGTACTTC. This gives the protein CASSENHLPHRNQETQYF.

The chain combines TRBV21-1 with TRBJ1-1; no DNA check was done on the table's D call, TRBD1. TRBV21-1 is a pseudogene segment. CDR3 length: 14 residues. For the CDR3, the DNA is TGTGCCAGCAGCAGAAGGGGGCCGAACACTGAAGCTTTCTTT. Translation gives CASSRRGPNTEAFF.

This clone was recorded only once. The J gene is TRBJ1-1, the V gene TRBV6-1; TRBD1 might be the D (5 bases). Germline CDR1 and CDR2: MNHNS and SASEGT. The CDR3 is 15 amino acids. V was shortened by 1 base and J by 3 bases, with 12 bases between the two germline ends. The CDR3 DNA reads TGTGCCAGCAGTGAAGGGTGGGGCAGCCACACTGAAGCTTTCTTT. It specifies CASSEGWGSHTEAFF.

The chain combines TRBV10-1 with TRBJ2-7; 7 bases are shared with TRBD1. The J segment lost 2 bases and the V segment lost 5 bases, leaving 6 bases of the junction unmatched. The germline CDR1 and CDR2 sequences are WNHNN and SYGVQD (reference sequence). This CDR3 region has 14 residues. The CDR3 DNA sequence: TGCGCCAGCAGTAGGGGAGACAGGGCCTACGAGCAGTACTTC. This translates into CASSRGDRAYEQYF.

The rearrangement joins TRBV4-3 to TRBJ2-1, with 9 bases lining up with TRBD2. The CDR3 consists of 15 residues. J lost 4 bases, V lost 4 bases, and 5 bases had no gene match. Germline-derived CDR1 and CDR2 are LGHNA and YSLEER. CDR3 bases: TGCGCCAGCAGCCTCGGGACTAGCTTTTACAATGAGCAGTTCTTC. It is translated as CASSLGTSFYNEQFF.

The gene calls are TRBV5-1 and TRBJ2-1, with 7 bases matching TRBD2. Per germline, CDR1 SGHRS and CDR2 YFSETQ. CDR3 length: 17 amino acids. V lost 0 bases, J lost 8 bases, and 14 bases stayed unmatched. The CDR3 DNA is TGCGCCAGCAGCTTGGTGGGCAGCGGGATCACCGGGTATGAGCAGTTCTTC. This translates into CASSLVGSGITGYEQFF.

In this sample, this clone turned up a few times. The gene calls are TRBV6-5 and TRBJ1-2; the match to TRBD1 covers 7 bases. The V and J ends lost 6 bases and 5 bases, in that order; junction bases with no gene match: 3. The V gene's germline CDR1 is MNHEY and CDR2 SVGAGI. There are 12 residues in the CDR3. CDR3: CASRDRDYGYTF. Written as DNA, the CDR3 is TGTGCCAGCAGAGACAGGGATTATGGCTACACCTTC.

The chain combines TRBV7-6 with TRBJ2-1, with a weak D call TRBD1 (7 bases). Trimming pared 5 bases from V and 5 bases from J, leaving 13 bases between. This CDR3 spans 14 amino acids. The germline V gene has CDR1 SGHVS and CDR2 FNYEAQ. The CDR3 sequence is CASSRGTADNEQFF. The CDR3 DNA reads TGTGCCAGCAGCCGGGGGACAGCCGACAATGAGCAGTTCTTC.

The V gene is TRBV7-2, the J gene TRBJ1-2, with 10 bases fitting TRBD1. CDR3 length: 18 residues. The V gene end was trimmed by 3 bases and the J gene end by 5 bases; junction bases not matched to a gene: 15. From germline, CDR1 is SGHTA and CDR2 FQGNSA. This CDR3 is CASSFRDRGRVVLYGYTF. CDR3 in DNA: TGTGCCAGCAGCTTCCGGGACAGGGGCCGAGTTGTACTATATGGCTACACCTTC. Filled out from reference TRBV7-2 and TRBJ1-2, the complete variable domain reads GAGVSQSPSNKVTEKGKDVELRCDPISGHTALYWYRQSLGQGLEFLIYFQGNSAPDKSGLPSDRFSAERTGGSVSTLTIQRTQQEDSAVYLCASSFRDRGRVVLYGYTFGSGTRLTVV.

The chain employs TRBV9 and TRBJ2-1, with 7 nucleotides matching TRBD1. CDR3 length equals 14 residues. The V segment lost 2 bases and the J segment 9 bases; nucleotides outside the gene matches: 8. Germline-derived CDR1 and CDR2 are SGDLS and YYNGEE. CDR3 DNA: TGTGCCAGCAGCGTGGCCTACAGGGGAAGTGAGCAGTTCTTC. Translated: CASSVAYRGSEQFF.